This TCR beta chain was observed in a study of T cells in Graves' hyperthyroidism and ophthalmopathy. Each ophthalmopathy patient scored at least 3 on the Clinical Activity Score and at least 4 on NOSPECS grade, with duration under 3 months. PBMCs were collected from an approximately 9.3 ml volume of fresh peripheral blood. Amplified TCR beta CDR3 regions came from RNA transcripts. Researchers ran a first-round RT-PCR on the TCR CDR3 using the HTBI primer set. TCRdb used MiXCR to reprocess the multiplex PCR reads, holding one entry per CDR3 protein. The sample lists around 340,000 distinct CDR3 sequences, about a sixth occurring once. This clonotype was detected many times. The sequenced sample was blood. This clonotype was sampled from a woman in her 40s with Graves' ophthalmopathy.

The CDR3 nucleotides are TGTGCCAGCAGCGCAAACCAGGGGGCGGACGAGCAGTACTTC. It specifies CASSANQGADEQYF. The V and J genes are TRBV7-8 and TRBJ2-7; 8 bases line up with TRBD1. The CDR3 length is 14 residues. Germline CDR1 is SGHVS and CDR2 is FQNEAQ. J lost 5 bases, V lost 5 bases, and 8 bases had no gene match.